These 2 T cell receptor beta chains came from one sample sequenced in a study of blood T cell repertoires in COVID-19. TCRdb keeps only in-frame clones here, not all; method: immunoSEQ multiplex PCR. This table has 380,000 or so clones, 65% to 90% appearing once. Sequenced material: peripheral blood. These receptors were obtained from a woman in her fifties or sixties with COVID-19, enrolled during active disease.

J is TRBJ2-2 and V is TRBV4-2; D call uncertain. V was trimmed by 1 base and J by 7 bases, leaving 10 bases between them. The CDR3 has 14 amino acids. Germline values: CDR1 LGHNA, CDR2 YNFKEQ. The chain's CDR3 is CASSQGPGNGELFF. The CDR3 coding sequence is TGTGCCAGCAGCCAAGGCCCGGGTAACGGGGAGCTGTTTTTT.

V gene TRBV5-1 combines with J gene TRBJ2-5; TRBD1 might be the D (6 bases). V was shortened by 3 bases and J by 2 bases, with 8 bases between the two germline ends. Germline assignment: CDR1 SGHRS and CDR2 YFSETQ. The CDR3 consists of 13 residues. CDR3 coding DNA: TGCGCCAGCAGCTCCACAGGGCAAGAGACCCAGTACTTC. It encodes CASSSTGQETQYF.